This passage covers 8 T cell receptor beta chains from one sample sequenced in a study of lymphopenia after photon versus proton radiotherapy. Sequencing used immunoSEQ multiplex PCR; TCRdb keeps in-frame clones, though not all of them. The data hold 150,000 or so clones, with around 85% observed a single time. The sample in question was peripheral blood, obtained from a patient treated with photon-based radiotherapy. Receptor source: a man aged 50-59 years with gastric cancer.

The chain links TRBV19 to TRBJ2-7; 9 positions match TRBD1. Trimming at V came to 2 bases and at J to 1 base, leaving 3 bases not matched to a gene. Germline loops: CDR1 LNHDA, CDR2 SQIVND (reference sequence). CDR3 length equals 15 residues. CDR3 in DNA: TGTGCCAGTAGTATATCGACAGGGGGGTCCTACGAGCAGTACTTC. This sequence encodes CASSISTGGSYEQYF.

The chain employs TRBV5-6 and TRBJ1-2; 8 nucleotides align to TRBD1. V was pared by 2 bases and J by 3 bases, with 15 bases of the junction left unmatched. Germline CDR1 reads SGHDT; CDR2 reads YYEEEE. This CDR3 region has 18 residues. For the CDR3, the DNA is TGTGCCAGCAGCTTTGTCAGGGCAGGGGGCAGGTCGGACTATGGCTACACCTTC. Translation gives CASSFVRAGGRSDYGYTF.

The V call is TRBV9, the J call TRBJ1-1, with 8 bases aligning to TRBD1. The germline gives CDR1 SGDLS, CDR2 YYNGEE. Trimming cost V 2 bases and J 4 bases; bases outside gene matches: 4. The CDR3 is made up of 14 amino acids. The DNA of the CDR3 is TGTGCCAGCAGCGTCCTAACAGGGGGCACTGAAGCTTTCTTT. Translated, it gives CASSVLTGGTEAFF. Combining the CDR3 with reference TRBV9 and TRBJ1-1 gives the whole variable domain DSGVTQTPKHLITATGQRVTLRCSPRSGDLSVYWYQQSLDQGLQFLIQYYNGEERAKGNILERFSAQQFPDLHSELNLSSLELGDSALYFCASSVLTGGTEAFFGQGTRLTVV.

The CDR3 DNA follows: TGTGCCAGCAGTCCGGTATATCAGCCCCAGCATTTT. It is translated as CASSPVYQPQHF. The genes are TRBV28 and TRBJ1-5; D unresolved. V gave up 5 bases and J gave up 5 bases, with 7 bases separating them. This CDR3 has 12 residues. The germline gives CDR1 MDHEN, CDR2 SYDVKM.

The chain links TRBV6-1 to TRBJ2-5; D ambiguous. The CDR3 is 13 residues long. Germline V CDR1 and CDR2: MNHNS, SASEGT. V gave up 5 bases and J gave up 5 bases, with 12 bases separating them. The chain's CDR3 is CASSWTISETQYF. CDR3 nucleotide sequence: TGTGCCAGCAGTTGGACCATAAGCGAGACCCAGTACTTC.

The chain is built from TRBV19 and TRBJ2-3, with TRBD1 matching over 11 bases. The CDR3 is 17 amino acids. Germline V lookup: CDR1 LNHDA, CDR2 SQIVND (reference sequence). V dropped 4 bases and J dropped 4; count of bases not matched to a gene: 10. The CDR3 loop is CASSTSPGDRGSDTQYF. The CDR3 DNA sequence: TGTGCCAGTAGTACCTCCCCGGGGGACAGGGGGTCAGATACGCAGTATTTT.

The chain employs TRBV5-4 and TRBJ1-2, with D unclear. Looked up from germline, CDR1 is SGHNT and CDR2 is YYREEE (reference sequence). Trimming shortened V by 4 bases and J by 4 bases, and 14 bases separated the two germline ends. This CDR3 is built from 14 residues. CDR3 sequence reads: CASSPRTDSYGYTF. The CDR3 DNA follows: TGTGCCAGCAGCCCCAGGACGGACTCCTATGGCTACACCTTC.

The chain is built from TRBV6-6 and TRBJ1-5, with unresolved D. CDR3 length: 14 residues. CDR1 MNHNY and CDR2 SVGAGI come from the germline V gene (reference sequence). Trimming cost V 7 bases and J 4 bases, with 14 bases left between them. Here the CDR3 reads CASIDKAINQPQHF. CDR3 nucleotide sequence: TGTGCCAGCATTGATAAGGCAATTAATCAGCCCCAGCATTTT.